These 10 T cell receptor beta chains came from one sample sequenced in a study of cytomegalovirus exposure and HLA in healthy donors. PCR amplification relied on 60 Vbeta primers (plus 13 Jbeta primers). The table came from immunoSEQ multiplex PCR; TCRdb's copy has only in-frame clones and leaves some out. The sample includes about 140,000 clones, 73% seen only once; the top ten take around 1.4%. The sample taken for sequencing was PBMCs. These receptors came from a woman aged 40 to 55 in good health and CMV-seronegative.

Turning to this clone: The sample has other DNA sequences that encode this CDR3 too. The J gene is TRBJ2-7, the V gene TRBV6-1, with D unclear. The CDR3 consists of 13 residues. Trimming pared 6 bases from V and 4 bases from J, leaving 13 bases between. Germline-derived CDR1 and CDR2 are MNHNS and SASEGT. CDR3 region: CASSVGGAYEQYV. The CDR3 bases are TGTGCCAGCAGCGTAGGTGGAGCATACGAGCAGTACGTC.

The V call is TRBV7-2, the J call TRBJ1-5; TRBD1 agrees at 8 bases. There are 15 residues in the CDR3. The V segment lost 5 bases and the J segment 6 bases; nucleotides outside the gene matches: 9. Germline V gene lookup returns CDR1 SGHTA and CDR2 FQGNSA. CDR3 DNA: TGTGCCAGCAGCCCCAGGACAGGGCGAGGTCAGCCCCAGCATTTT. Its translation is CASSPRTGRGQPQHF.

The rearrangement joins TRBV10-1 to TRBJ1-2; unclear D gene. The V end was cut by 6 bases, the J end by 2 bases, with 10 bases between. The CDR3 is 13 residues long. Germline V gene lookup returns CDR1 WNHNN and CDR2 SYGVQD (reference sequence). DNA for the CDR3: TGCGCCAGCAGCGATACAGTGAACTATGGCTACACCTTC. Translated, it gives CASSDTVNYGYTF.

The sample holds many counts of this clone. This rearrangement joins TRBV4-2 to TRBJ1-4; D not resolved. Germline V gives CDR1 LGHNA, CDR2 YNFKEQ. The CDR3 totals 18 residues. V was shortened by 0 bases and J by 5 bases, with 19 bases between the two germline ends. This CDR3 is CASSQDPTTSGWNEKLFF. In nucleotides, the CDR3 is TGTGCCAGCAGCCAAGATCCAACTACGAGTGGGTGGAATGAAAAACTGTTTTTT.

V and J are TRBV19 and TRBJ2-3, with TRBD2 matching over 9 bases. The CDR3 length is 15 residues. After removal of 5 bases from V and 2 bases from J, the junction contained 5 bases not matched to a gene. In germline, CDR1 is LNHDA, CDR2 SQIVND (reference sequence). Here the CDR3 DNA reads TGTGCCAGTAGTGGCCGACTAGCGGCCACAGATACGCAGTATTTT. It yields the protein CASSGRLAATDTQYF.

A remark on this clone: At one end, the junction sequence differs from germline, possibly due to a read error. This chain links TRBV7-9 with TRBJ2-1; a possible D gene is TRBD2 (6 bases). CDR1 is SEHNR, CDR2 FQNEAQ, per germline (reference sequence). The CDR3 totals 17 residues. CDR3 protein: CSSAAGRFTGEVNEQFF. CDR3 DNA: TGTTCCAGCGCTGCGGGGCGTTTTACTGGGGAGGTCAATGAGCAGTTCTTC.

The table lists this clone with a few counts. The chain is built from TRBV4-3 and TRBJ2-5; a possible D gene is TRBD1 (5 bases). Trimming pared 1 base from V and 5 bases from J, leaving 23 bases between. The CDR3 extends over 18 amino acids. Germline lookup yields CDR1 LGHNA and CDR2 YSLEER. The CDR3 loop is CASSQAKETPPKGETQYF. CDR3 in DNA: TGCGCCAGCAGCCAAGCAAAAGAGACCCCCCCAAAGGGGGAGACCCAGTACTTC.

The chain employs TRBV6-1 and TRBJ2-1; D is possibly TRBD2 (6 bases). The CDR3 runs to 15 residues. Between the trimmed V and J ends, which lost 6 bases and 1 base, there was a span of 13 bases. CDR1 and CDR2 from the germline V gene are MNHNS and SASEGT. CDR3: CASSEGLLSYNEQFF. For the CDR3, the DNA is TGTGCCAGCAGCGAGGGACTTCTGTCCTACAATGAGCAGTTCTTC.

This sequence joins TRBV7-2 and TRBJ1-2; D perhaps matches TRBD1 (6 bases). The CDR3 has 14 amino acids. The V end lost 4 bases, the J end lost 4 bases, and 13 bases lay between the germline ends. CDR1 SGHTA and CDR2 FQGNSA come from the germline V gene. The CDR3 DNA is TGTGCCAGCAGCTATGACGTAGGGGGCTATGGCTACACCTTC. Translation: CASSYDVGGYGYTF.

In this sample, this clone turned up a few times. The CDR3, as DNA: TGTGCCAGCAGTCGTCAGGGGGTAGGGAATGAAAAACTGTTTTTT. Translating gives CASSRQGVGNEKLFF. V gene TRBV25-1 combines with J gene TRBJ1-4; TRBD1 agrees at 7 bases. This CDR3 has 15 amino acids. V shed 5 bases, J shed 5 bases, and the junction held 8 bases outside the gene matches. Germline lookup yields CDR1 MGHDK and CDR2 SYGVNS.